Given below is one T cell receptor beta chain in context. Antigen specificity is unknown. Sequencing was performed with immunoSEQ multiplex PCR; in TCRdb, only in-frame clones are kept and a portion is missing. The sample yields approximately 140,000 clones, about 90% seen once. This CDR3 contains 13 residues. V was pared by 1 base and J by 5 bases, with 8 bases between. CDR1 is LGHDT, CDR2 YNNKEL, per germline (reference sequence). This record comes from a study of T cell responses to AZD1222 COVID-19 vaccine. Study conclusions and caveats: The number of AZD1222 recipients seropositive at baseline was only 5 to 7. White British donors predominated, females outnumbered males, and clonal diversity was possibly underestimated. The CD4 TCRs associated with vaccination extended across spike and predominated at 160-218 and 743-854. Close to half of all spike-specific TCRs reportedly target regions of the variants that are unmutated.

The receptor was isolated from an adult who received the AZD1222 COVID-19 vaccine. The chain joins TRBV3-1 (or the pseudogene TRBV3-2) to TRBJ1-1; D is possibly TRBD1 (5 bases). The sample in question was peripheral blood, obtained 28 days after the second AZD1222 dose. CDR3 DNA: TGTGCCAGCAGCCAAGGCTGGGGGACTGAAGCTTTCTTT. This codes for CASSQGWGTEAFF.